The clone carrying this T cell receptor beta chain has more than one count but fewer than ten. What it recognizes is unknown. At one end, the junction sequence differs from germline, possibly due to a read error. The data derive from a study of T cells in localized non-small cell lung cancer. Generated by immunoSEQ multiplex PCR, the TCRdb table keeps only in-frame clones and is missing some. This sample has about 1,300 clones, with approximately 19% found just once. Germline CDR1 MDHEN, CDR2 SYDVKM. The CDR3 runs to 12 residues. General study findings and limits: Owing to sequencing of a solitary tumor region, heterogeneity cannot be discounted.

The chain employs TRBV28 and TRBJ1-1; 8 nucleotides agree with TRBD1. The material sequenced was lung tumor tissue, taken before any cancer treatment. The TCR was taken from a woman aged 35-70 years with stage I lung adenocarcinoma. The CDR3 region is CASSLFWTGQIF. As DNA, the CDR3 is TGTGCCAGCAGTTTATTCTGGACAGGGCAGATCTTT.